The 10 T cell receptor beta chains reported below all come from one sample, sequenced in a study of cytomegalovirus exposure and HLA in healthy donors. Researchers ran the PCR with 60 Vbeta and 13 Jbeta primers. Assay used: immunoSEQ multiplex PCR; TCRdb lists only in-frame clones, some missing. The data include under 90,000 clones; the top ten clones carry 6.5% to 9%. Sequencing was done on a sample of PBMCs. The receptors were gathered from a female donor in good health and CMV-seropositive.

This chain links TRBV30 with TRBJ2-3, with 13 bases matching TRBD2. The V segment lost 3 bases and the J segment 4 bases; nucleotides outside the gene matches: 10. Per germline, CDR1 GTSNPN and CDR2 SVGIG (reference sequence). The CDR3 has 17 residues. CDR3 sequence (DNA): TGTGCCTGGAGCGAAGGCCAACTAGCGGGAGGGCCAGATACGCAGTATTTT. It yields the protein CAWSEGQLAGGPDTQYF.

About this clone itself: Different DNA sequences within this sample yield the same CDR3. The chain links TRBV6-5 to TRBJ1-1; D unresolved. CDR3 length: 14 residues. Germline CDR1 reads MNHEY; CDR2 reads SVGAGI. The ends were cut back, 0 bases at V and 6 bases at J, with 11 bases in the middle. CDR3 residues: CASSYSKPTSEAFF. The CDR3 nucleotides are TGTGCCAGCAGTTACTCGAAGCCCACCTCTGAAGCTTTCTTT.

The V and J genes are TRBV9 and TRBJ1-6; D may be TRBD1 (5 bases). This CDR3 has 16 residues. Germline CDR1 reads SGDLS; CDR2 reads YYNGEE. V was trimmed by 5 bases and J by 0 bases, leaving 12 bases between them. The CDR3 region is CASSLQESSYNSPLHF. For the CDR3, the DNA is TGTGCCAGCAGTCTACAGGAAAGCTCCTATAATTCACCCCTCCACTTT. The full variable domain, rest sourced from reference TRBV9 and TRBJ1-6, is DSGVTQTPKHLITATGQRVTLRCSPRSGDLSVYWYQQSLDQGLQFLIQYYNGEERAKGNILERFSAQQFPDLHSELNLSSLELGDSALYFCASSLQESSYNSPLHFGNGTRLTVT.

V is TRBV6-1 and J is TRBJ2-3; 12 bases agree with TRBD2. V dropped 6 bases and J dropped 6; count of bases not matched to a gene: 7. CDR1 is MNHNS, CDR2 SASEGT, per germline. This CDR3 has 15 amino acids. The CDR3 coding sequence is TGTGCCAGCAGGGACTGGACTAGCGGGACCGATACGCAGTATTTT. This translates into CASRDWTSGTDTQYF.

The gene calls are TRBV5-1 and TRBJ1-2, with a tentative D call TRBD1 (5 bases). CDR1 is SGHRS and CDR2 is YFSETQ in the germline V gene. This CDR3 spans 14 amino acids. Deletions cut 0 bases from V and 4 bases from J, with 10 bases between. In DNA, the CDR3 is TGCGCCAGCAGCTTGGCGACAGCTACCTATGGCTACACCTTC. This encodes CASSLATATYGYTF. The full variable domain, in which reference TRBV5-1 and TRBJ1-2 provide the parts outside the CDR3, is KAGVTQTPRYLIKTRGQQVTLSCSPISGHRSVSWYQQTPGQGLQFLFEYFSETQRNKGNFPGRFSGRQFSNSRSEMNVSTLELGDSALYLCASSLATATYGYTFGSGTRLTVV.

The chain couples TRBV5-1 to TRBJ2-1; TRBD2 matches 7 bases. Germline assignment: CDR1 SGHRS and CDR2 YFSETQ. The CDR3 totals 14 residues. V lost 0 bases, J lost 5 bases, and 2 bases stayed unmatched. The CDR3 bases are TGCGCCAGCAGCTTGGGGACTAGTAACAATGAGCAGTTCTTC. Protein sequence: CASSLGTSNNEQFF. Looking up the rest from reference TRBV5-1 and TRBJ2-1 gives the full variable domain: KAGVTQTPRYLIKTRGQQVTLSCSPISGHRSVSWYQQTPGQGLQFLFEYFSETQRNKGNFPGRFSGRQFSNSRSEMNVSTLELGDSALYLCASSLGTSNNEQFFGPGTRLTVL.

The V gene is TRBV30, the J gene TRBJ2-2, with D unresolved. Germline V gene sequence: CDR1 GTSNPN, CDR2 SVGIG (reference sequence). Trimming left V 0 bases short and J 7 bases short, with 6 bases between. The CDR3 spans 12 residues. The DNA for the CDR3 is TGTGCCTGGAGTGTCGGAGACGGGGAGCTGTTTTTT. As protein: CAWSVGDGELFF. The variable domain in full, completed from reference TRBV30 and TRBJ2-2, reads SQTIHQWPATLVQPVGSPLSLECTVEGTSNPNLYWYRQAAGRGLQLLFYSVGIGQISSEVPQNLSASRPQDRQFILSSKKLLLSDSGFYLCAWSVGDGELFFGEGSRLTVL.

The J gene is TRBJ2-1, the V gene TRBV20-1; no firm D call. Germline CDR1 is DFQATT and CDR2 is SNEGSKA (reference sequence). The germline V and J ends were trimmed by 4 bases and 10 bases, with 8 bases remaining between them. The CDR3 is 10 amino acids. The CDR3 is CSATVEEQFF. For the CDR3, the DNA is TGCAGTGCTACCGTGGAGGAGCAGTTCTTC.

This rearrangement joins TRBV5-4 to TRBJ2-5, with a possible D match to TRBD1 (7 bases). The J call may not be correct, given that the DNA end is closer to TRBJ2-7. This CDR3 is built from 14 residues. In germline, CDR1 is SGHNT, CDR2 YYREEE (reference sequence). CDR3 DNA: TGTGCCAGCAGCTTTGCGGGACAGCCCTACGAGCAGTACTTC. Amino acid sequence: CASSFAGQPYEQYF.

This rearrangement joins TRBV7-8 to TRBJ1-5, with TRBD1 as a possible D gene (6 bases). Trimming took off 5 bases at V and 8 bases at J, with 16 bases between the two ends. The CDR3 runs to 14 residues. Germline V lookup: CDR1 SGHVS, CDR2 FQNEAQ. The CDR3 is CASSAAQGSKPQHF. For the CDR3, the DNA is TGTGCCAGCAGCGCCGCCCAGGGGAGTAAGCCCCAGCATTTT.